This section outlines one T cell receptor (beta chain) sequence together with its context. The antigen remains unidentified. TCRdb's copy holds only in-frame clones and misses some; the assay was immunoSEQ multiplex PCR. This sample has 60,000 to 75,000 clones; around 83% occur once, and the top ten carry about a tenth. This sample was included in a study of PD-L1 blockade in urothelial cancer. Time point denoted: pretreatment peripheral blood. Germline loops: CDR1 ENHRY, CDR2 SYGVKD. This CDR3 spans 13 amino acids. V was trimmed by 4 bases and J by 0 bases, leaving 6 bases between them. Study-wide results and limits: Sub-median blood TCR clonality before treatment predicted longer survival.

V is TRBV10-3 and J is TRBJ1-1, with a possible D match to TRBD1 (5 bases). The sequenced sample was PBMCs, obtained around atezolizumab (anti-PD-L1) treatment. This receptor was identified in a woman between 65 and 79 years old with urothelial cancer. The CDR3 nucleotides are TGTGCCATCAGTGTACAGGTGAACACTGAAGCTTTCTTT. This codes for CAISVQVNTEAFF.